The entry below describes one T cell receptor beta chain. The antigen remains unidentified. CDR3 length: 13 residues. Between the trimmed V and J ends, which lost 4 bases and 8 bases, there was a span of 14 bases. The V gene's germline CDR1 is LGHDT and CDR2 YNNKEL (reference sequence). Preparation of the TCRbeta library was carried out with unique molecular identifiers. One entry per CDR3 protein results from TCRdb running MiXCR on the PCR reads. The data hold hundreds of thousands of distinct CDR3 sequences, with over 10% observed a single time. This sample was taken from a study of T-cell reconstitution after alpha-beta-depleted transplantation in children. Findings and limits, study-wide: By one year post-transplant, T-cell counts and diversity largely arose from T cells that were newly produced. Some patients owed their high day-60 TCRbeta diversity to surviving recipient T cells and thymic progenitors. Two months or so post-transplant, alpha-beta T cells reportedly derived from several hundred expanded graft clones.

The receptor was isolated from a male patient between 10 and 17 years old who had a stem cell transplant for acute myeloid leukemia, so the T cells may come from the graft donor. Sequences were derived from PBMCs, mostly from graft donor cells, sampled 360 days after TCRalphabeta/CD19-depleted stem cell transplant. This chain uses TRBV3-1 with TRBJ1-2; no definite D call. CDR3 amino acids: CASSPKVYQGYTF. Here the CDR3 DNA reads TGTGCCAGCAGCCCGAAGGTCTATCAGGGCTACACCTTC.